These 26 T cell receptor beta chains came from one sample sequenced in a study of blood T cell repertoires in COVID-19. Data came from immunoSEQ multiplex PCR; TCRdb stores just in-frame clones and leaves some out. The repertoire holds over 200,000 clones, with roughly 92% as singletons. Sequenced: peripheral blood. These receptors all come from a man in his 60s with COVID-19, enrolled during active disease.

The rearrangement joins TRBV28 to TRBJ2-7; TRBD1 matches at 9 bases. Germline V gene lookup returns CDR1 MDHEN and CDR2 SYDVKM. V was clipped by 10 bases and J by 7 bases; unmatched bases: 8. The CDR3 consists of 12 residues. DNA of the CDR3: TGTGCCACCCGGGACAGGGTCTGGGAGCAGTACTTC. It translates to CATRDRVWEQYF.

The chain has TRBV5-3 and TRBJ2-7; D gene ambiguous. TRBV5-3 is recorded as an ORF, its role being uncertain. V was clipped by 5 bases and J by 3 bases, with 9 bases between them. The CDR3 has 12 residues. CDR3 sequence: CARRLVSYEQYF. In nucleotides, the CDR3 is TGTGCCAGAAGGCTAGTTAGCTACGAGCAGTACTTC.

The CDR3 DNA reads TGTGCCAGCAGTTCTCCCGGGACTAGCGGGTTCAATGAGCAGTTCTTC. Protein product: CASSSPGTSGFNEQFF. The genes are TRBV28 and TRBJ2-1, with 12 bases fitting TRBD2. The germline CDR1 and CDR2 sequences are MDHEN and SYDVKM. Trimming at V came to 4 bases and at J to 6 bases, leaving 7 bases not matched to a gene. The CDR3 runs to 16 residues.

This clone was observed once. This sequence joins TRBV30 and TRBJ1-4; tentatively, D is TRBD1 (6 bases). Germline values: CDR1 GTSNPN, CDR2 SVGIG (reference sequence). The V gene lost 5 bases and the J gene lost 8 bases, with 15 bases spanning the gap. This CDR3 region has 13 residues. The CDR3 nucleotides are TGTGCCTGGCAGACAGGCCTCTCAGAAAAACTGTTTTTT. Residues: CAWQTGLSEKLFF.

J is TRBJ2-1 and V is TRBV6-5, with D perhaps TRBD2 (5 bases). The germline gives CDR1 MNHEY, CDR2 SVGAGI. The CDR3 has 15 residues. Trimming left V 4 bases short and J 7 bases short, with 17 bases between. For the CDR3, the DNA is TGTGCCAGCAGTTTTGCGGGCCCCGACTGGAATGAGCAGTTCTTC. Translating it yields CASSFAGPDWNEQFF.

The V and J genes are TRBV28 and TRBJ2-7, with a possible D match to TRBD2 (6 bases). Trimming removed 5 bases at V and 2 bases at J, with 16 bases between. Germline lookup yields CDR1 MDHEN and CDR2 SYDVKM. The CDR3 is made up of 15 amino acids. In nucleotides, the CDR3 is TGTGCCAGCAGTCCGCCCGGGACTGCTACCTACGAGCAGTACTTC. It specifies CASSPPGTATYEQYF.

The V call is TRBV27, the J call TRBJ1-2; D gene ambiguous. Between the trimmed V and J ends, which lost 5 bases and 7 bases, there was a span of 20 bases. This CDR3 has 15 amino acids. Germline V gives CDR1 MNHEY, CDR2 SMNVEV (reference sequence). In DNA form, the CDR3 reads TGTGCCAGCAGTCCGGTCGCGGCAGTGATTTCTGGCTACACCTTC. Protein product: CASSPVAAVISGYTF.

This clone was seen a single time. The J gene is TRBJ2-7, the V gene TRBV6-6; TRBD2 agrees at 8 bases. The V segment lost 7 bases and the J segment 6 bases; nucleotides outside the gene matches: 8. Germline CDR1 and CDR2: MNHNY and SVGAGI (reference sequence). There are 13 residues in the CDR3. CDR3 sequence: CASNPGGSSEQYF. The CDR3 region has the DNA TGTGCCAGCAACCCGGGGGGGAGCAGCGAGCAGTACTTC.

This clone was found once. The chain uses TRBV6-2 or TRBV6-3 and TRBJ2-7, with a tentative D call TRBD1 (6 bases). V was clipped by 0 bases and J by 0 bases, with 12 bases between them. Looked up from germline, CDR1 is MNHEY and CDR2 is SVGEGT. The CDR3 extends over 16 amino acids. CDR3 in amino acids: CASSYSGTPPSYEQYF. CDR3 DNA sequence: TGTGCCAGCAGTTACTCCGGGACACCTCCCTCCTACGAGCAGTACTTC.

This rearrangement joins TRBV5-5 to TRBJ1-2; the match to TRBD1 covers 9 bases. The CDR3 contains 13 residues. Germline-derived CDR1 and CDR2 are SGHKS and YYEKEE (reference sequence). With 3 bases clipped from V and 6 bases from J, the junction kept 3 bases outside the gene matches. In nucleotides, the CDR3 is TGTGCCAGCAGCTCGGACAGGGGAAATGGCTACACCTTC. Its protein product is CASSSDRGNGYTF.

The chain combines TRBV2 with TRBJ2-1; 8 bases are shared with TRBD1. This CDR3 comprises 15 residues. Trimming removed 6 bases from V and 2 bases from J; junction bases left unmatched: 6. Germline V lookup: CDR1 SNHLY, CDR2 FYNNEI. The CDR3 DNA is TGTGCCAGCAGGGGACAGGCTCTTGCCTACAATGAGCAGTTCTTC. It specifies CASRGQALAYNEQFF.

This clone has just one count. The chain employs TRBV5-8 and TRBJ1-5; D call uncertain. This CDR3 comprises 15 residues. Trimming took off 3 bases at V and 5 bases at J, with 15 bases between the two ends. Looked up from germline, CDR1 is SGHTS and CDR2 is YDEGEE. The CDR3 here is CASSSGSQSHQPQHF. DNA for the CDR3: TGTGCCAGCAGCTCCGGGTCCCAAAGCCATCAGCCCCAGCATTTT.

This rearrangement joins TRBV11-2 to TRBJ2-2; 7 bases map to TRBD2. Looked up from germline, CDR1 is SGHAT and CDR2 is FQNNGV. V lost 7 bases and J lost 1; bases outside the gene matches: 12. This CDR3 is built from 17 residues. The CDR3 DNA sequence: TGTGCCAGCACCCGACGAGGGCGGGGGAGGAACACCGGGGAGCTGTTTTTT. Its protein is CASTRRGRGRNTGELFF.

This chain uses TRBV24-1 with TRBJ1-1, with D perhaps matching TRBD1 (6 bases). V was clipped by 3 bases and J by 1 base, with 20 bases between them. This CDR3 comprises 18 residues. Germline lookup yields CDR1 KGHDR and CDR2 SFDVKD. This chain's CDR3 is CATSDDGRDTRSNTEAFF. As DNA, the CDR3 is TGTGCCACCAGTGATGACGGCCGGGACACCCGTTCGAACACTGAAGCTTTCTTT.

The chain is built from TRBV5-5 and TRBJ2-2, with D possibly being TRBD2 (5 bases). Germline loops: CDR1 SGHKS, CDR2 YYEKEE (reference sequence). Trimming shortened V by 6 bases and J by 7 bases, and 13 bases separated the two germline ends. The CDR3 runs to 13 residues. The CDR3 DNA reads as TGTGCCAGCATAAGAGAGCGGAGCGGGGAGCTGTTTTTT. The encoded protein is CASIRERSGELFF.

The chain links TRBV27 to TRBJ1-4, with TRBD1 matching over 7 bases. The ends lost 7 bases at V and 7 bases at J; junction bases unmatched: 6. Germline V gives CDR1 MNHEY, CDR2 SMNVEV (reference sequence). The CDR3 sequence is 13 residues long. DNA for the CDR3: TGTGCCAGCATGAGAGGGGGCTCTGAAAAACTGTTTTTT. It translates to CASMRGGSEKLFF. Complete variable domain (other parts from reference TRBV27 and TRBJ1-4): EAQVTQNPRYLITVTGKKLTVTCSQNMNHEYMSWYRQDPGLGLRQIYYSMNVEVTDKGDVPEGYKVSRKEKRNFPLILESPSPNQTSLYFCASMRGGSEKLFFGSGTQLSVL.

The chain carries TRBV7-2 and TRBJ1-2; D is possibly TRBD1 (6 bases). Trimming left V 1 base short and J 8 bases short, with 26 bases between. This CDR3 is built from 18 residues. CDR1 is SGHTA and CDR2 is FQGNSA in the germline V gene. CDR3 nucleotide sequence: TGTGCCAGCAGCTTAGGTCTTAAGATACAGGGTGCGTCCTACGGCTACACCTTC. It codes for CASSLGLKIQGASYGYTF.

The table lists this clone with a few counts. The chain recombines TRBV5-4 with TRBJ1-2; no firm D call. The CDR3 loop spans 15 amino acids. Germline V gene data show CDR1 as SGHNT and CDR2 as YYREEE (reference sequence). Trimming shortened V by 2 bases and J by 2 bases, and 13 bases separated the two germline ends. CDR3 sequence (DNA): TGTGCCAGCAGCTTTAATCAACGTCAGAACTATGGCTACACCTTC. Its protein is CASSFNQRQNYGYTF.

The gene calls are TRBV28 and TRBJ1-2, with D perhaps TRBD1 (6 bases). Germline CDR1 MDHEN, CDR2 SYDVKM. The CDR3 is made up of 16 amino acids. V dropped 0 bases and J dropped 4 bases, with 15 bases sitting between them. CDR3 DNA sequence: TGTGCCAGCAGTTTATGGTCCGACAGGCCCTCCTATGGCTACACCTTC. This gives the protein CASSLWSDRPSYGYTF.

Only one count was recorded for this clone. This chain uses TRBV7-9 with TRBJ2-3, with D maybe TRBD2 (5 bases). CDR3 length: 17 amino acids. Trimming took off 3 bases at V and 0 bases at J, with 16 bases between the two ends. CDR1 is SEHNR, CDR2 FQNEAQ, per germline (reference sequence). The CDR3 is CASSFHYSDFSTDTQYF. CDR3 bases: TGTGCCAGCAGCTTCCACTACTCGGACTTCAGCACAGATACGCAGTATTTT.

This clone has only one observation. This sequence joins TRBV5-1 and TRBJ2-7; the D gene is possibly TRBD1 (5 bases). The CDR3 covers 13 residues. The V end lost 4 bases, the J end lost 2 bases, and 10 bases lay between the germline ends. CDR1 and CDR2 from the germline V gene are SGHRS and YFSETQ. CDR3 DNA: TGCGCCAGCAGCGAAACAGGTCCCTACGAGCAGTACTTC. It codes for CASSETGPYEQYF.

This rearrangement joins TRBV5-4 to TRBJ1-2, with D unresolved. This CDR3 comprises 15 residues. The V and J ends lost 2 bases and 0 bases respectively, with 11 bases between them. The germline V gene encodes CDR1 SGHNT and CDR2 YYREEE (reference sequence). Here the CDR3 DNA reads TGTGCCAGCAGCTTTTTCGGGGTAACTAACTATGGCTACACCTTC. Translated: CASSFFGVTNYGYTF.

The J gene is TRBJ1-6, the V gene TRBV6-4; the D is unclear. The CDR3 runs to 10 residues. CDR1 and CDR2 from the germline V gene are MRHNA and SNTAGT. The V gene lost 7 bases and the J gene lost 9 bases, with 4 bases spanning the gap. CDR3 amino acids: CASNSSPLHF. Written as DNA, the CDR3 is TGTGCCAGCAATAGTTCACCCCTCCACTTT.

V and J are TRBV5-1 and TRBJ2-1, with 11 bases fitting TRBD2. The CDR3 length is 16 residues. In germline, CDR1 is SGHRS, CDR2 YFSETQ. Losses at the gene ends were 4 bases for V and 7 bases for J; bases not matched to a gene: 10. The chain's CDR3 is CASSAYSGRAKNEQFF. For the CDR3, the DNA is TGCGCCAGCAGCGCTTATAGCGGGAGGGCCAAGAATGAGCAGTTCTTC.

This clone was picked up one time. The CDR3 DNA is TGTGCCAGCAGCTCGGAGGGAGGGCGTAGCAATCAGCCCCAGCATTTT. This sequence encodes CASSSEGGRSNQPQHF. V is TRBV7-2 and J is TRBJ1-5, with D unresolved. Germline lookup yields CDR1 SGHTA and CDR2 FQGNSA. The CDR3 length is 16 residues. Trimming shortened V by 4 bases and J by 0 bases, and 13 bases separated the two germline ends.

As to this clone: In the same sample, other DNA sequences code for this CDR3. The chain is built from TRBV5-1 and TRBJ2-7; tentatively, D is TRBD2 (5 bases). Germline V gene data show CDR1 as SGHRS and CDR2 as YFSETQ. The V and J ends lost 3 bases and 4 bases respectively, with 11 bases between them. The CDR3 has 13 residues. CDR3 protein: CASSSRTGYEQYF. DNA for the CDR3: TGCGCCAGCAGCTCACGGACGGGATACGAGCAGTACTTC.